This T cell receptor (beta chain) was sequenced during a study of response to subunit inactivated influenza vaccine. Study-wide results and caveats: Only a handful of new T cells, the authors suggested, are recruited with each seasonal influenza vaccination.

Trimming took 5 bases from V and 5 from J, leaving 16 bases between them. The CDR3 runs to 14 residues. Per germline, CDR1 SGHRS and CDR2 YFSETQ. The table lists this clonotype with a few counts. Antigen specificity is unknown. Using its own MiXCR run on the RT-PCR reads, TCRdb lists one record per CDR3 protein. The table has about 700,000 distinct CDR3 sequences, approximately 14% seen once. The sample consisted of PBMCs from blood, taken roughly 15 days before vaccination. V is TRBV5-1 and J is TRBJ2-5; tentatively, D is TRBD2 (5 bases). This clonotype was obtained from a man in his fifties who received an inactivated influenza vaccine. DNA of the CDR3: TGCGCCAGCAGTTCCCGAACTAGTACGGAGACCCAGTACTTC. Its translation: CASSSRTSTETQYF.